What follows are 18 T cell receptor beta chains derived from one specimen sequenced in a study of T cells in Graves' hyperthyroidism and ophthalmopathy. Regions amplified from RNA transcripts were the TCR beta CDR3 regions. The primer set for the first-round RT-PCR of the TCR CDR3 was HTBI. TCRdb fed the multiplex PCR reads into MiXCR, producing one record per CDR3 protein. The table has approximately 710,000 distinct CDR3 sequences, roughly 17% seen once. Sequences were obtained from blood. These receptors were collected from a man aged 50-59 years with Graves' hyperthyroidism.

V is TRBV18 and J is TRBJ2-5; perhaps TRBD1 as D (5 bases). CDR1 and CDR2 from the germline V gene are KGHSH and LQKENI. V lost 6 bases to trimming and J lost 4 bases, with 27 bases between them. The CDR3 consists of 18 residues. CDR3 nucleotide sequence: TGTGCCAGCTCCCCGTCCGAGGTACAGGTTACACTCGGAGAGACCCAGTACTTC. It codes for CASSPSEVQVTLGETQYF.

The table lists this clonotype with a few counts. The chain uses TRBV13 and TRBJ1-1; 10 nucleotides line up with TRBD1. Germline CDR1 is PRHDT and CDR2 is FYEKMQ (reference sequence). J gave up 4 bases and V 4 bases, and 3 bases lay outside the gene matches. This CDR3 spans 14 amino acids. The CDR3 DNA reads TGTGCCAGCAGCTCGCGACAGGGGGCCACTGAAGCTTTCTTT. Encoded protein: CASSSRQGATEAFF.

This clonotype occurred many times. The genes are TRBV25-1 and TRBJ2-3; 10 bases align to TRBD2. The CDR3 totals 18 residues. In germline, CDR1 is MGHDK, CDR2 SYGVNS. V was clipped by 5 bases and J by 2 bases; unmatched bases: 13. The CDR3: CASSPYHGGTSVTDTQYF. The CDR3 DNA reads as TGTGCCAGCAGTCCCTATCACGGGGGGACTAGCGTCACAGATACGCAGTATTTT.

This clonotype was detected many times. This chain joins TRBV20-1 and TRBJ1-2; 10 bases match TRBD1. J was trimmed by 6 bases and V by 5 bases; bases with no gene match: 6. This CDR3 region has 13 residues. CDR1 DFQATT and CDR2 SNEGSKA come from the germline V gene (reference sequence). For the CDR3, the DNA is TGCAGTGCTCTCCGACAGGGGGCGAATGGCTACACCTTC. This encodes CSALRQGANGYTF.

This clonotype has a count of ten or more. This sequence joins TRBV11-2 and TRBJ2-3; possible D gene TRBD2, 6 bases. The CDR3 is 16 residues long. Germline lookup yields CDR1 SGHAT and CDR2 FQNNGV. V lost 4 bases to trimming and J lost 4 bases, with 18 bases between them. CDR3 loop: CASSSMRGRKSDTQYF. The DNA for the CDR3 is TGTGCCAGCAGCTCAATGAGAGGGAGGAAGTCAGATACGCAGTATTTT.

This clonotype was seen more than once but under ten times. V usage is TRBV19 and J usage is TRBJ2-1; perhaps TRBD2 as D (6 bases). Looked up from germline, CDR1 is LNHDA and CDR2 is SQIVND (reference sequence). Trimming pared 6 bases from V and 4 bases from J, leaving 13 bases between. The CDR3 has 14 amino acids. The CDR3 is CASSPVAEYNEQFF. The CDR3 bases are TGTGCCAGTAGCCCGGTAGCGGAGTACAATGAGCAGTTCTTC.

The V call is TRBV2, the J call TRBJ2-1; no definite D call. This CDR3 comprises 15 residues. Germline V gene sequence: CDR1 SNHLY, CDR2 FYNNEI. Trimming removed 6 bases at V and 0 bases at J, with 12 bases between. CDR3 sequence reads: CASSKRRSSYNEQFF. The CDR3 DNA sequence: TGTGCCAGCAGCAAGCGTCGCAGCTCCTACAATGAGCAGTTCTTC.

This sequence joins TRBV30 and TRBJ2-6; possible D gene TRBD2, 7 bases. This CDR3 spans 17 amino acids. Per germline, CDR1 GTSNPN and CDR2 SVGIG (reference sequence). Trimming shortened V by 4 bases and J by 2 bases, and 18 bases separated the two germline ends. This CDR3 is CAWNGGQTLTGANVLTF. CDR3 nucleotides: TGTGCCTGGAACGGGGGGCAAACTCTAACTGGGGCCAACGTCCTGACTTTC.

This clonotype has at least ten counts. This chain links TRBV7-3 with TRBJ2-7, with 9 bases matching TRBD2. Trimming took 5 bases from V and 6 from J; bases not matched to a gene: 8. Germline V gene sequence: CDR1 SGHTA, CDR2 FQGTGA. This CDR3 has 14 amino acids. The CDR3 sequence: CASSQLAGAAEQYF. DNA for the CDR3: TGTGCCAGCAGCCAATTAGCGGGAGCGGCCGAGCAGTACTTC.

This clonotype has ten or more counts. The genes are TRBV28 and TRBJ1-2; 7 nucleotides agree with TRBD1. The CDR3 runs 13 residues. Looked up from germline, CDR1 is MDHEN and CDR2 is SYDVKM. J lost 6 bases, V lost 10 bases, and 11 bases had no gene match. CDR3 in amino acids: CATIPQGFDGYTF. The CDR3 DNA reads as TGTGCCACGATCCCACAGGGGTTCGATGGCTACACCTTC.

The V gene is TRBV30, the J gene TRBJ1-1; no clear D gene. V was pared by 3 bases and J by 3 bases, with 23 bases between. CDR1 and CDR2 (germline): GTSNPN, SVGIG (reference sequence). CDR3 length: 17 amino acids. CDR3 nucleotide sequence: TGTGCCTGGAGCGACAAGTGGGCGGCTGCAGCGTACACTGAAGCTTTCTTT. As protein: CAWSDKWAAAAYTEAFF.

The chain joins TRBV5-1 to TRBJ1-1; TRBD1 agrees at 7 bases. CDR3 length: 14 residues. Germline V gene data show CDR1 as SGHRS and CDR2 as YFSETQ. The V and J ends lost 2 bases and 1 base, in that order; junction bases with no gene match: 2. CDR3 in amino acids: CASSFRDRNTEAFF. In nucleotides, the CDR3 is TGCGCCAGCAGCTTCAGGGACAGGAACACTGAAGCTTTCTTT.

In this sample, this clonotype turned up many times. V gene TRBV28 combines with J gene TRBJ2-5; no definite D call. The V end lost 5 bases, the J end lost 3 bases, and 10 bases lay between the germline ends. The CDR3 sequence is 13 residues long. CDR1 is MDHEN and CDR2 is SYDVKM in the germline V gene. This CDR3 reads CASSRPMKETQYF. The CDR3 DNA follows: TGTGCCAGCAGTCGACCGATGAAAGAGACCCAGTACTTC.

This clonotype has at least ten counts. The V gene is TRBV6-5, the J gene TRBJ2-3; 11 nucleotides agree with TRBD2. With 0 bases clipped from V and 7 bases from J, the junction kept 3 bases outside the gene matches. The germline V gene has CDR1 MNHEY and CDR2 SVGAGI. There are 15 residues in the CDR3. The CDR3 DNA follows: TGTGCCAGCAGTTACTCGACTAGCGGGACGAATACGCAGTATTTT. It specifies CASSYSTSGTNTQYF.

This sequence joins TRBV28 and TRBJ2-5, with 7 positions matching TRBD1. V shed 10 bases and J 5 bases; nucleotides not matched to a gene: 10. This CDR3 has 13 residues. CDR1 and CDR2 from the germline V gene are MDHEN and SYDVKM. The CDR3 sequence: CANRDSEKETQYF. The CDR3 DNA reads TGTGCCAACCGGGACAGCGAGAAGGAGACCCAGTACTTC.

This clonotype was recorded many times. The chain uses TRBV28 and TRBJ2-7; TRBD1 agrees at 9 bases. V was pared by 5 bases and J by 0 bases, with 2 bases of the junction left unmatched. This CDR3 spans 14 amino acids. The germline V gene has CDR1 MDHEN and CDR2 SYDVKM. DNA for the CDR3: TGTGCCAGCAGTGTGACAGGGGGCTCCTACGAGCAGTACTTC. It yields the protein CASSVTGGSYEQYF.

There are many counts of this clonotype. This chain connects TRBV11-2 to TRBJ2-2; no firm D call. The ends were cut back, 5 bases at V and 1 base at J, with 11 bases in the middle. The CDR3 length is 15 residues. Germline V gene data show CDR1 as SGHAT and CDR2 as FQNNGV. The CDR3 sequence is CASSLGLMNTGELFF. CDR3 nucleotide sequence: TGTGCCAGCAGCCTCGGGCTGATGAACACCGGGGAGCTGTTTTTT.

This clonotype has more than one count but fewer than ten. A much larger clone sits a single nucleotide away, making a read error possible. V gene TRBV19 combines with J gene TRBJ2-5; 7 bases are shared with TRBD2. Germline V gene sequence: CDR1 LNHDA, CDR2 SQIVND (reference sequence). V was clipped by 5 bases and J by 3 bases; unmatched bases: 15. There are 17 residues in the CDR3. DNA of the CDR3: TGTGCCAGTAGTGCAACTAGCGACTGCCGGATTGAAGAGACCCAGTACTTC. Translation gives CASSATSDCRIEETQYF.